This TCR beta chain derives from a study of T cells in localized non-small cell lung cancer. Overall study results and limits: Maximal T cell clonality occurred in uninvolved adjacent lung, with tumor ranking below it. Heterogeneity remains possible because sequencing was limited to only one tumor region. For the top 100 tumor clones, a median roughly 56 also appeared in adjacent lung. Increased T cell density in blood showed an association with longer overall survival.

The V gene end was trimmed by 5 bases and the J gene end by 6 bases; junction bases not matched to a gene: 5. Germline CDR1 reads SGHNT; CDR2 reads YENEEA. The CDR3 runs to 15 residues. Clones were sequenced by immunoSEQ multiplex PCR, and TCRdb holds only the in-frame ones, with some missing. The data contain around 3,500 clones, 25% of them seen just once; the ten biggest clones take up around 7.8%. This clone has just a few counts. Its antigen remains unidentified. The sequence derives from a woman aged 35-75 years with stage I lung adenocarcinoma. Source: lung tumor tissue, taken before any cancer treatment. The chain couples TRBV11-3 to TRBJ2-1; 12 nucleotides line up with TRBD2. The CDR3 spells CASSPLAGGFNEQFF. CDR3 in DNA: TGTGCCAGCAGCCCGCTAGCGGGGGGGTTCAATGAGCAGTTCTTC.